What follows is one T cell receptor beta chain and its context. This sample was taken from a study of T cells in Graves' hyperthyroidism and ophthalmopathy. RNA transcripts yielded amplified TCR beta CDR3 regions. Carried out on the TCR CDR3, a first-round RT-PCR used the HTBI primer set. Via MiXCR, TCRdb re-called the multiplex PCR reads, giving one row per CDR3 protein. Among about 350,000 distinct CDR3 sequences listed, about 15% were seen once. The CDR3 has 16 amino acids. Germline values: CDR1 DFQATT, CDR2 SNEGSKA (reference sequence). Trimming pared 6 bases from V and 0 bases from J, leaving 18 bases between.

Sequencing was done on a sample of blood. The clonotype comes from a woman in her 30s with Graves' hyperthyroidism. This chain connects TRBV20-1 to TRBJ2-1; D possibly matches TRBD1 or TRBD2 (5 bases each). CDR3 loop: CSAKGTDANSYNEQFF. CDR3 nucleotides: TGCAGTGCCAAAGGGACGGACGCCAACTCCTACAATGAGCAGTTCTTC.